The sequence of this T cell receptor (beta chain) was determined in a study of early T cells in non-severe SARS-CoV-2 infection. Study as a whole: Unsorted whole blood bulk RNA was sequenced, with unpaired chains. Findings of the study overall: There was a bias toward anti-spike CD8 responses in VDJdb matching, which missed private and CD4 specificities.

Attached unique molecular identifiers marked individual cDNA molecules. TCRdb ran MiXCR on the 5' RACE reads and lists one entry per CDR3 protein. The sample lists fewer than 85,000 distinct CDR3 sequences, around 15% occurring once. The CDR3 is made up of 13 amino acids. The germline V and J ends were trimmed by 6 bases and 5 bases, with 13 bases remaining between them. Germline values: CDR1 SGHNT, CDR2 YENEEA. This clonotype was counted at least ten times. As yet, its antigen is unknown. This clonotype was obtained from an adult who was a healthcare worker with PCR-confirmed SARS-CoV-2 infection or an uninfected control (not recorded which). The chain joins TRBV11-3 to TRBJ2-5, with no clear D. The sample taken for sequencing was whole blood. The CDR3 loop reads CASRTPPSETQYF. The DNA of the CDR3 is TGTGCCAGCAGGACGCCCCCATCGGAGACCCAGTACTTC.